The 17 T cell receptor beta chains below all came from one sample that was sequenced in a study of cytomegalovirus exposure and HLA in healthy donors. Measured with immunoSEQ multiplex PCR; TCRdb has only the in-frame clones, and not every one. This table holds some 330,000 clones, 86% found once. Sequenced material: PBMCs. The source of these receptors is a woman under 30 in good health and CMV-seronegative.

The CDR3 DNA is TGCGCCAGCAGCCAAGATCCTAGCGGGGGGCACAATGAGCAGTTCTTC. As protein: CASSQDPSGGHNEQFF. This sequence joins TRBV4-3 and TRBJ2-1; 11 positions match TRBD2. The CDR3 runs to 16 residues. Germline loops: CDR1 LGHNA, CDR2 YSLEER. V shed 0 bases and J 5 bases; nucleotides not matched to a gene: 3.

J is TRBJ2-7 and V is TRBV7-3; possible D gene TRBD2, 5 bases. The CDR3 has 15 amino acids. The V and J ends lost 0 bases and 2 bases respectively, with 11 bases between them. Germline V gene sequence: CDR1 SGHTA, CDR2 FQGTGA. The DNA of the CDR3 is TGTGCCAGCAGCTTAACGAACGGGGTAGCCTACGAGCAGTACTTC. Translated: CASSLTNGVAYEQYF. Full variable domain (remainder filled in from reference TRBV7-3 and TRBJ2-7): GAGVSQTPSNKVTEKGKYVELRCDPISGHTALYWYRQSLGQGPEFLIYFQGTGAADDSGLPNDRFFAVRPEGSVSTLKIQRTERGDSAVYLCASSLTNGVAYEQYFGPGTRLTVT.

The chain recombines TRBV6-9 with TRBJ1-3; the match to TRBD1 covers 11 bases. Germline-derived CDR1 and CDR2 are MNHGY and SVAAGI. The CDR3 loop spans 18 amino acids. V lost 2 bases and J lost 0; bases outside the gene matches: 6. The CDR3 region is CASSYPGTGGVSGNTIYF. For the CDR3, the DNA is TGTGCCAGCAGTTATCCCGGGACAGGGGGAGTCTCTGGAAACACCATATATTTT.

Points on this clone: Other DNA variants within this sample encode the same CDR3. The CDR3 sequence is CASSQGTSGYNEQFF. CDR3 nucleotide sequence: TGCGCCAGCAGCCAAGGTACTAGCGGGTACAATGAGCAGTTCTTC. The genes are TRBV4-3 and TRBJ2-1, with 9 bases aligning to TRBD2. Germline assignment: CDR1 LGHNA and CDR2 YSLEER. The CDR3 totals 15 residues. V dropped 1 base and J dropped 4; count of bases not matched to a gene: 2.

The chain has TRBV28 and TRBJ2-7, with TRBD2 as a possible D gene (6 bases). The CDR3 extends over 13 amino acids. Trimming pared 6 bases from V and 5 bases from J, leaving 14 bases between. CDR1 and CDR2 (germline): MDHEN, SYDVKM. The DNA of the CDR3 is TGTGCCAGCAGAGGCGGGGCGATCAACGAGCAGTACTTC. Translating gives CASRGGAINEQYF.

The chain uses TRBV6-6 and TRBJ2-3; 7 positions agree with TRBD1. The CDR3 has 16 residues. J lost 0 bases, V lost 6 bases, and 9 bases had no gene match. CDR1 and CDR2 (germline): MNHNY, SVGAGI (reference sequence). The CDR3 is CASRRTGAVSTDTQYF. Written as DNA, the CDR3 is TGTGCCAGCAGGCGAACAGGGGCCGTAAGCACAGATACGCAGTATTTT.

This clone occurred once. This rearrangement joins TRBV9 to TRBJ2-3; 12 nucleotides agree with TRBD2. The CDR3 is made up of 18 amino acids. Germline CDR1 is SGDLS and CDR2 is YYNGEE. Trimming removed 4 bases from V and 3 bases from J; junction bases left unmatched: 12. As DNA, the CDR3 is TGTGCCAGCAGCCCTATTCTGACTAGCGGGAGTACTACAGATACGCAGTATTTT. Translation: CASSPILTSGSTTDTQYF.

The gene calls are TRBV4-3 and TRBJ1-4; 9 bases fit TRBD1. Germline V gives CDR1 LGHNA, CDR2 YSLEER. The V gene end was trimmed by 2 bases and the J gene end by 5 bases; junction bases not matched to a gene: 3. CDR3 length: 15 amino acids. CDR3 sequence: CASSQSGTGNEKLFF. In DNA form, the CDR3 reads TGCGCCAGCAGCCAATCCGGGACAGGGAATGAAAAACTGTTTTTT.

This rearrangement joins TRBV25-1 to TRBJ1-4; D remains unclear. The V and J ends lost 4 bases and 7 bases respectively, with 10 bases between them. The CDR3 totals 13 residues. Germline assignment: CDR1 MGHDK and CDR2 SYGVNS. CDR3 sequence: CASSAARGEKLFF. In DNA, the CDR3 is TGTGCCAGCAGTGCCGCACGGGGTGAAAAACTGTTTTTT.

The rearrangement links TRBV9 to TRBJ2-7, with D perhaps TRBD1 (6 bases). V dropped 0 bases and J dropped 3 bases, with 19 bases sitting between them. There are 17 residues in the CDR3. Germline assignment: CDR1 SGDLS and CDR2 YYNGEE. CDR3 sequence reads: CASSVGGTGPLNYEQYF. As DNA, the CDR3 is TGTGCCAGCAGCGTAGGAGGAACAGGGCCCCTAAACTACGAGCAGTACTTC.

This clone has just one count. V gene TRBV5-1 combines with J gene TRBJ2-3, with TRBD2 identical over 8 bases. In germline, CDR1 is SGHRS, CDR2 YFSETQ. V dropped 3 bases and J dropped 0; count of bases not matched to a gene: 9. This CDR3 has 17 residues. CDR3 amino acids: CASSSGSSSGSTDTQYF. In DNA form, the CDR3 reads TGCGCCAGCAGCTCAGGCTCGTCTAGCGGGAGCACAGATACGCAGTATTTT.

V gene TRBV9 combines with J gene TRBJ2-1, with a weak D call TRBD2 (7 bases). Per the germline V gene, CDR1 is SGDLS and CDR2 is YYNGEE. CDR3 length equals 14 residues. V gave up 0 bases and J gave up 8 bases, with 12 bases separating them. The CDR3 coding sequence is TGTGCCAGCAGCGTAGGAGGGGGAGGGTATGAGCAGTTCTTC. This codes for CASSVGGGGYEQFF.

For this clone: Other DNA sequences within the sample encode an identical CDR3. V is TRBV20-1 and J is TRBJ1-2; D unclear. The CDR3 runs to 10 residues. Trimming took off 3 bases at V and 6 bases at J, with 5 bases between the two ends. Germline-derived CDR1 and CDR2 are DFQATT and SNEGSKA (reference sequence). The CDR3 nucleotides read TGCAGTGCTAGTCGCGATGGCTACACCTTC. Protein sequence: CSASRDGYTF.

The CDR3 DNA is TGTGCCAGTAGTATAGCACAGGGTGGTGGCAATGAGCAGTTCTTC. As protein: CASSIAQGGGNEQFF. The chain is built from TRBV19 and TRBJ2-1; TRBD1 might be the D (6 bases). Germline V gene sequence: CDR1 LNHDA, CDR2 SQIVND (reference sequence). This CDR3 is 15 amino acids long. V shed 1 base and J shed 6 bases, with 13 bases lying between them.

This clone was seen just once. The gene calls are TRBV4-3 and TRBJ2-7; tentatively, D is TRBD2 (7 bases). V was pared by 2 bases and J by 6 bases, with 17 bases between. The germline V gene has CDR1 LGHNA and CDR2 YSLEER. The CDR3 covers 15 residues. In DNA form, the CDR3 reads TGCGCCAGCAGCCAATCGGAGGGCGGGGGCTCCGAGCAGTACTTC. Protein: CASSQSEGGGSEQYF.

The chain links TRBV5-4 to TRBJ2-1; 8 bases are a match to TRBD2. The V segment lost 0 bases and the J segment 9 bases; nucleotides outside the gene matches: 8. In germline, CDR1 is SGHNT, CDR2 YYREEE (reference sequence). This CDR3 comprises 15 residues. CDR3 sequence reads: CASSLEWSGSGEQFF. The CDR3 DNA follows: TGTGCCAGCAGCTTGGAGTGGAGCGGGAGTGGTGAGCAGTTCTTC.

The V gene is TRBV30, the J gene TRBJ2-5, with D maybe TRBD1 (6 bases). The CDR3 has 14 amino acids. V gave up 3 bases and J gave up 2 bases, with 13 bases separating them. In germline, CDR1 is GTSNPN, CDR2 SVGIG (reference sequence). The CDR3 loop is CAWSPRTAQETQYF. For the CDR3, the DNA is TGTGCCTGGAGCCCCAGGACAGCTCAAGAGACCCAGTACTTC.